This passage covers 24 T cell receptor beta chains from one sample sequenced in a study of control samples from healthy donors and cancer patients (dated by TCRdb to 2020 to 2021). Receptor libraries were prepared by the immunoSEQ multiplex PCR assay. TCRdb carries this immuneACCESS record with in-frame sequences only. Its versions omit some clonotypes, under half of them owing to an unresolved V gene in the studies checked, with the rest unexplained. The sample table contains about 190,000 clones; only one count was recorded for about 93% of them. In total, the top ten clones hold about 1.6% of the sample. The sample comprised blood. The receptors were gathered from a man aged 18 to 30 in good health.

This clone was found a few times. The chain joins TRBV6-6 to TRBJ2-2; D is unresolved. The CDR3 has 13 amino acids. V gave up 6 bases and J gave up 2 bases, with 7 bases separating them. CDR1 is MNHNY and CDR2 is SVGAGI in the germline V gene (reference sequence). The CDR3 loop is CASRPSNTGELFF. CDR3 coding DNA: TGTGCCAGCAGACCCTCTAACACCGGGGAGCTGTTTTTT.

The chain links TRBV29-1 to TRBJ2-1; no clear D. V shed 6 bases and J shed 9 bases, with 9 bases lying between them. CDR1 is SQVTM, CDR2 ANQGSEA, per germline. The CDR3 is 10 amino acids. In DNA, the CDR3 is TGCAGCGTCACTCCAAGTGAGCAGTTCTTC. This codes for CSVTPSEQFF.

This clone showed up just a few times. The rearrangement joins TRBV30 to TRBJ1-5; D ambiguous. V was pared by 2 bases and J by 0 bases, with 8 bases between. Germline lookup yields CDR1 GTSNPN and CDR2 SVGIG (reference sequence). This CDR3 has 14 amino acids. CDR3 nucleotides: TGTGCCTGGAGTAGTGTGGCTAGCAATCAGCCCCAGCATTTT. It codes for CAWSSVASNQPQHF.

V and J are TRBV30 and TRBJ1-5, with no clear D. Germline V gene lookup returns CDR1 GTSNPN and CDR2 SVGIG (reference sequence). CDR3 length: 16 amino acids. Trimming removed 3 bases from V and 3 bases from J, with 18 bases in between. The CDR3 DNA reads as TGTGCCTGGAGCGCTCGGACCCTAGGGCCCAATCAGCCCCAGCATTTT. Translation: CAWSARTLGPNQPQHF.

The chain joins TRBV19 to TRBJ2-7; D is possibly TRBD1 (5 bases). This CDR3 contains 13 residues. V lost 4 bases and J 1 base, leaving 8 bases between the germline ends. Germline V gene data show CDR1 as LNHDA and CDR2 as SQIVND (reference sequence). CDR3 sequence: CASSSQGSYEQYF. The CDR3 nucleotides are TGTGCCAGTAGTAGTCAGGGTTCCTACGAGCAGTACTTC.

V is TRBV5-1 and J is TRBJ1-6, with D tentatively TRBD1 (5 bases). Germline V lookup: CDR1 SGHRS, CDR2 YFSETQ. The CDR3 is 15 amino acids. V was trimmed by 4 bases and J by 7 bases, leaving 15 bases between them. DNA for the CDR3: TGCGCCAGCAGCACAGGACTCAGCGGGAATTCACCCCTCCACTTT. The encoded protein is CASSTGLSGNSPLHF.

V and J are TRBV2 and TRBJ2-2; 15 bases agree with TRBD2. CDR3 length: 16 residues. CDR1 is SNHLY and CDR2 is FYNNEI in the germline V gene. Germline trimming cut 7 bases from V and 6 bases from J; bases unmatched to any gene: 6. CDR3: CASKLRTSGGAGELFF. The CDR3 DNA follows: TGTGCCAGCAAGTTGAGGACTAGCGGGGGGGCCGGGGAGCTGTTTTTT.

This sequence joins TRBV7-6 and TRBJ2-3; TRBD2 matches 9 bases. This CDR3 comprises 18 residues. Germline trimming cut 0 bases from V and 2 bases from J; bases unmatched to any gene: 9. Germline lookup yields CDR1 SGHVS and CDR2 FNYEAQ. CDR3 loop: CASSLAPPAGGPTDTQYF. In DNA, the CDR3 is TGTGCCAGCAGCTTAGCCCCACCAGCGGGGGGACCCACAGATACGCAGTATTTT.

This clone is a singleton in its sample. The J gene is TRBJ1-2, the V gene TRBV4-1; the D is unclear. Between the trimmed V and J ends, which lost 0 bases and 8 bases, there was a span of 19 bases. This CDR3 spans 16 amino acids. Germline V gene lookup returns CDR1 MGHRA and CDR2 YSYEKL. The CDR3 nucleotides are TGCGCCAGCAGCCAAGATTTGCGAGGGTATCTTGGGGGCTACACCTTC. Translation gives CASSQDLRGYLGGYTF.

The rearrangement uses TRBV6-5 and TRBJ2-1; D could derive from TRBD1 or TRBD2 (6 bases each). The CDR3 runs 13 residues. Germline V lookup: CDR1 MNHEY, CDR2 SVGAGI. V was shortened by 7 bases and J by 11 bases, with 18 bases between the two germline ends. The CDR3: CASKGGTGSKQFF. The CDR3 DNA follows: TGTGCCAGCAAAGGGGGGACGGGGAGTAAGCAGTTCTTC.

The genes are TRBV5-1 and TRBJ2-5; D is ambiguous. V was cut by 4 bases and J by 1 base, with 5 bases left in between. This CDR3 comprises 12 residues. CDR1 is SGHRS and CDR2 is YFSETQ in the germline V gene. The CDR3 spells CASSTAQETQYF. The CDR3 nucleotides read TGCGCCAGCAGCACCGCCCAAGAGACCCAGTACTTC. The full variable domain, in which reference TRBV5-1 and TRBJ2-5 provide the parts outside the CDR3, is KAGVTQTPRYLIKTRGQQVTLSCSPISGHRSVSWYQQTPGQGLQFLFEYFSETQRNKGNFPGRFSGRQFSNSRSEMNVSTLELGDSALYLCASSTAQETQYFGPGTRLLVL.

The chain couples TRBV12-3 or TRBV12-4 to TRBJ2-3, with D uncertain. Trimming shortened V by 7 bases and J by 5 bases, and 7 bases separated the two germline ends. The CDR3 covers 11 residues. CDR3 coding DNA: TGTGCCAGCAATAAGGAAGATACGCAGTATTTT. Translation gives CASNKEDTQYF.

Written as DNA, the CDR3 is TGTGCCAGCAGTGCCCCGGACAGGGCTAATGAAAAACTGTTTTTT. Encoded protein: CASSAPDRANEKLFF. V and J are TRBV25-1 and TRBJ1-4, with 8 nucleotides matching TRBD1. The CDR3 sequence is 15 residues long. Germline CDR1 MGHDK, CDR2 SYGVNS. V shed 4 bases and J 3 bases; nucleotides not matched to a gene: 4. The complete variable domain, with remaining parts taken from reference TRBV25-1 and TRBJ1-4, reads EADIYQTPRYLVIGTGKKITLECSQTMGHDKMYWYQQDPGMELHLIHYSYGVNSTEKGDLSSESTVSRIRTEHFPLTLESARPSHTSQYLCASSAPDRANEKLFFGSGTQLSVL.

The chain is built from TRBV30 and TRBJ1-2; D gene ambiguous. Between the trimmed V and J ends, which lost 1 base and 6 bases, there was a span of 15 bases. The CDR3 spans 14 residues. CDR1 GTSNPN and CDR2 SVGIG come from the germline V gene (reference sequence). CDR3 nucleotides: TGTGCCTGGAGTGGAGGTGGACGATCGGATGGCTACACCTTC. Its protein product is CAWSGGGRSDGYTF.

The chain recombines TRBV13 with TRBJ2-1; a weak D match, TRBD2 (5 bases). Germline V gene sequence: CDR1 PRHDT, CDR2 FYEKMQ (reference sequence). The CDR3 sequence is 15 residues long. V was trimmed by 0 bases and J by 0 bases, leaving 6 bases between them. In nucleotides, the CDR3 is TGTGCCAGCAGCTTAGGTGGGAGCTCCTACAATGAGCAGTTCTTC. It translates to CASSLGGSSYNEQFF.

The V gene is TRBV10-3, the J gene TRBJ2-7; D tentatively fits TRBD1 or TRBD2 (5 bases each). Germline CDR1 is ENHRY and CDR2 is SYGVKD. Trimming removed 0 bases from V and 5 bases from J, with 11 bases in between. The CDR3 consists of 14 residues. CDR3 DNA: TGTGCCATCAGTGAGTCATACGGGACGGACGAGCAGTACTTC. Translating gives CAISESYGTDEQYF.

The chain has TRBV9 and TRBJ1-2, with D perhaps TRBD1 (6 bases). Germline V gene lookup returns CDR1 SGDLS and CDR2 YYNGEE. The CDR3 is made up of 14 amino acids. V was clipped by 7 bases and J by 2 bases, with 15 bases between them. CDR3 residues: CASGGASINYGYTF. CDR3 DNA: TGTGCCAGCGGGGGGGCCAGCATAAACTATGGCTACACCTTC. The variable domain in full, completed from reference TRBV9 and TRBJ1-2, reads DSGVTQTPKHLITATGQRVTLRCSPRSGDLSVYWYQQSLDQGLQFLIQYYNGEERAKGNILERFSAQQFPDLHSELNLSSLELGDSALYFCASGGASINYGYTFGSGTRLTVV.

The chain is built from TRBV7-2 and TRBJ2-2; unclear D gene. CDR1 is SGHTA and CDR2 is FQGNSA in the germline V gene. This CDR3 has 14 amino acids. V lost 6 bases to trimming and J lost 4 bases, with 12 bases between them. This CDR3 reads CASRISTSTGELFF. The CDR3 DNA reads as TGTGCCAGCAGAATATCGACCAGCACCGGGGAGCTGTTTTTT.

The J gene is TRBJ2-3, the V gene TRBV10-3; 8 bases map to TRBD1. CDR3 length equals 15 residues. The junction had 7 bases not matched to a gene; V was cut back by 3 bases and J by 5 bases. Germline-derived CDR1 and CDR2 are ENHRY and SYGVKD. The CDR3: CAISEAGGGEDTQYF. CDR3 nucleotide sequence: TGTGCCATCAGTGAAGCAGGGGGCGGGGAAGATACGCAGTATTTT.

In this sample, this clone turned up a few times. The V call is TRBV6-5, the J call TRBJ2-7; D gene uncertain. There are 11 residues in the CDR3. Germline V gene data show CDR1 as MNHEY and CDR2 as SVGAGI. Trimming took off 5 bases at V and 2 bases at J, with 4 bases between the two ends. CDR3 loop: CASSLTYEQYF. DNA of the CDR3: TGTGCCAGCAGTCTTACCTACGAGCAGTACTTC.

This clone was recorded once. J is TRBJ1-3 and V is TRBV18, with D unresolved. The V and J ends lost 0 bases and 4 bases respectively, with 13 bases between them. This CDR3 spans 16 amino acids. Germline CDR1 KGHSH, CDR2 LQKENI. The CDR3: CASSPPDGVTGNTIYF. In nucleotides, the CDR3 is TGTGCCAGCTCACCACCGGACGGAGTAACGGGAAACACCATATATTTT. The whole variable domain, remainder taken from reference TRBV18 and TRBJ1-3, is NAGVMQNPRHLVRRRGQEARLRCSPMKGHSHVYWYRQLPEEGLKFMVYLQKENIIDESGMPKERFSAEFPKEGPSILRIQQVVRGDSAAYFCASSPPDGVTGNTIYFGEGSWLTVV.

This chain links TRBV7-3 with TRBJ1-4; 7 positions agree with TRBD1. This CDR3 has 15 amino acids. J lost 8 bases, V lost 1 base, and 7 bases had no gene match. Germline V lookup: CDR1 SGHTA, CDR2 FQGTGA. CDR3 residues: CASSLNRGVMEKLFF. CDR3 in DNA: TGTGCCAGCAGCTTAAACAGGGGAGTAATGGAAAAACTGTTTTTT.

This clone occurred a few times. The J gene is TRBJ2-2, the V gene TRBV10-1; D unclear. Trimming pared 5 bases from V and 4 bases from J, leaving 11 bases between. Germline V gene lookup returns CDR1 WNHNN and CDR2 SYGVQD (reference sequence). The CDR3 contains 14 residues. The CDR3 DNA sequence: TGCGCCAGCAGTTTAAAAGTTCCCACCGGGGAGCTGTTTTTT. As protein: CASSLKVPTGELFF.

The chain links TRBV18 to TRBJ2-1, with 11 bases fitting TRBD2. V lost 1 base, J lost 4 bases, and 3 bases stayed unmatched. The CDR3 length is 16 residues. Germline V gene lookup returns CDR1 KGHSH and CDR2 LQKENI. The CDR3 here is CASSPLAGGTYNEQFF. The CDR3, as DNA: TGTGCCAGCTCACCACTAGCGGGGGGGACTTACAATGAGCAGTTCTTC. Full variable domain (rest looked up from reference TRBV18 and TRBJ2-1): NAGVMQNPRHLVRRRGQEARLRCSPMKGHSHVYWYRQLPEEGLKFMVYLQKENIIDESGMPKERFSAEFPKEGPSILRIQQVVRGDSAAYFCASSPLAGGTYNEQFFGPGTRLTVL.